Below are 2 T cell receptor beta chains sequenced from a single sample in a study of T-cell reconstitution after alpha-beta-depleted transplantation in children. Unique molecular identifiers were built into the TCRbeta library. MiXCR was run by TCRdb on the PCR reads, yielding one entry per CDR3 protein. The sample records around 370,000 distinct CDR3 sequences, 15% to 20% being singletons. The material sequenced was PBMCs, mostly from graft donor cells, taken 360 days after TCRalphabeta/CD19-depleted stem cell transplant. These receptors originate from a male patient between 2 and 10 years old who had a stem cell transplant for acute lymphoblastic leukemia, so the T cells may come from the graft donor.

This clonotype came up a few times. The J gene is TRBJ2-3, the V gene TRBV4-2; D gene ambiguous. CDR1 is LGHNA, CDR2 YNFKEQ, per germline. Between the trimmed V and J ends, which lost 0 bases and 0 bases, there was a span of 13 bases. The CDR3 runs 17 residues. CDR3 sequence: CASSQDTPGSSTDTQYF. In nucleotides, the CDR3 is TGTGCCAGCAGCCAAGATACCCCGGGCAGTAGCACAGATACGCAGTATTTT.

This clonotype was recorded a few times. The gene calls are TRBV7-9 and TRBJ2-1, with 13 bases lining up with TRBD2. This CDR3 has 16 amino acids. Germline V CDR1 and CDR2: SEHNR, FQNEAQ (reference sequence). J was trimmed by 3 bases and V by 4 bases; bases with no gene match: 3. The CDR3 DNA reads TGTGCCAGCAGCTCCGGGACTAGCGGGGTCTACAATGAGCAGTTCTTC. Translation gives CASSSGTSGVYNEQFF. The full variable domain, in which reference TRBV7-9 and TRBJ2-1 provide the parts outside the CDR3, is DTGVSQNPRHKITKRGQNVTFRCDPISEHNRLYWYRQTLGQGPEFLTYFQNEAQLEKSRLLSDRFSAERPKGSFSTLEIQRTEQGDSAMYLCASSSGTSGVYNEQFFGPGTRLTVL.